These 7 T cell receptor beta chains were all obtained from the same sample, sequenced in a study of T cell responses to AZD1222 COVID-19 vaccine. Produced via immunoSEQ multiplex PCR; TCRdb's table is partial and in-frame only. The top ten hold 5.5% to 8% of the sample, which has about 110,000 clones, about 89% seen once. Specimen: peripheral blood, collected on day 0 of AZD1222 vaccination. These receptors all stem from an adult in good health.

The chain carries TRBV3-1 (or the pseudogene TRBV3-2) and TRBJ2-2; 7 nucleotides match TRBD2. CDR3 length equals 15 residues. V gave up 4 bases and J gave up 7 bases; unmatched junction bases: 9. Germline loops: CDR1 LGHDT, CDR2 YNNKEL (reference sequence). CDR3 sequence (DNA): TGTGCCAGCAGCCCTCGAGGGAGGGCAGACGGGGAGCTGTTTTTT. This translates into CASSPRGRADGELFF.

The CDR3, as DNA: TGTGCCAGTAGTAGTGGTGGGGTTACCGGGGAGCTGTTTTTT. The encoded protein is CASSSGGVTGELFF. J is TRBJ2-2 and V is TRBV19; no definite D call. With 4 bases removed from V and 5 bases from J, the gap between germline ends came to 11 bases. The germline gives CDR1 LNHDA, CDR2 SQIVND (reference sequence). The CDR3 consists of 14 residues.

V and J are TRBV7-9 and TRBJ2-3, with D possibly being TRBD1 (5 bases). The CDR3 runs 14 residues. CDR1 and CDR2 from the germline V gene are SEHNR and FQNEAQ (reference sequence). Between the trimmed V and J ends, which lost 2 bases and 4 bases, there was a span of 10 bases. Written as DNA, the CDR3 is TGTGCCAGCAGCTTATTGACAGCCCCAGATACGCAGTATTTT. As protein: CASSLLTAPDTQYF.

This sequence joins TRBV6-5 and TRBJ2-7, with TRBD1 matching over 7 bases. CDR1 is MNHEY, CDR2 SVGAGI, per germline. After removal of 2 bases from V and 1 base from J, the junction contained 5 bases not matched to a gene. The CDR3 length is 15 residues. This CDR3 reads CASSYGGQPSYEQYF. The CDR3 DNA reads TGTGCCAGCAGTTACGGGGGACAGCCTTCCTACGAGCAGTACTTC.

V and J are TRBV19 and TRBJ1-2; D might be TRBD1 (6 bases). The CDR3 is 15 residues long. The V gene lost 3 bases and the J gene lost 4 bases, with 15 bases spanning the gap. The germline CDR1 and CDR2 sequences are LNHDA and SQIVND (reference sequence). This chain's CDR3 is CASSIPLGQIYGYTF. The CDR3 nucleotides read TGTGCCAGTAGTATCCCATTAGGACAGATCTATGGCTACACCTTC.

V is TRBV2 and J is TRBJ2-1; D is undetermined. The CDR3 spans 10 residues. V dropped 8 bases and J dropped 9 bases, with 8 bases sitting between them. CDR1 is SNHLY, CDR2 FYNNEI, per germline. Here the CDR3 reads CASRSVEQFF. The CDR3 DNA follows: TGTGCCAGCCGCTCCGTTGAGCAGTTCTTC.

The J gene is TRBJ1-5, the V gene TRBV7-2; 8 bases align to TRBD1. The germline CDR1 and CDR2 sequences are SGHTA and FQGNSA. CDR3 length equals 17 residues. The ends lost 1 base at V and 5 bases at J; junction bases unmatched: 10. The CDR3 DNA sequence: TGTGCCAGCAGCTTAGTACCAGGGGGCCGGGCTGATCAGCCCCAGCATTTT. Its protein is CASSLVPGGRADQPQHF.